These 9 T cell receptor beta chains were sequenced from one sample in a study of blood T cell repertoires in COVID-19 (dated by TCRdb to about 2020). The protocol used for the library was the immunoSEQ multiplex PCR assay. TCRdb provides this immuneACCESS table in a form limited to in-frame rearrangements. Some clones are lacking; in checked studies, under half of them reflect an unresolved V gene, and why the rest are absent is not known. The sample has 200,000 to 250,000 clones on record, 65% to 85% of them singletons. The leading ten clones occupy about 7.7% of the sample. The specimen was PBMCs or T cells enriched from blood (not recorded which). The receptors originated from a woman in her thirties or forties with acute COVID-19.

The chain links TRBV28 to TRBJ1-6, with 9 nucleotides matching TRBD1. CDR1 is MDHEN, CDR2 SYDVKM, per germline. V was pared by 8 bases and J by 7 bases, with 12 bases of the junction left unmatched. This CDR3 is 16 amino acids long. CDR3 amino acids: CASFSPGQGKNSPLHF. The CDR3 region has the DNA TGTGCCAGCTTCTCCCCGGGACAGGGAAAAAATTCACCCCTCCACTTT.

The chain employs TRBV28 and TRBJ1-4, with 9 bases lining up with TRBD1. This CDR3 contains 16 residues. Germline lookup yields CDR1 MDHEN and CDR2 SYDVKM. V was pared by 1 base and J by 3 bases, with 3 bases of the junction left unmatched. The CDR3 DNA sequence: TGTGCCAGCAGTTTATCCACAGGGGGCTCTAATGAAAAACTGTTTTTT. It translates to CASSLSTGGSNEKLFF.

This clone has only a few counts. V and J are TRBV7-2 and TRBJ1-1; 7 bases fit TRBD1. Germline values: CDR1 SGHTA, CDR2 FQGNSA. CDR3 length equals 13 residues. Unmatched junction bases numbered 6, after V lost 3 bases and J lost 8 bases. CDR3 amino acids: CASSFETGREAFF. As DNA, the CDR3 is TGTGCCAGCAGCTTTGAGACAGGGAGAGAAGCTTTCTTT.

V usage is TRBV9 and J usage is TRBJ2-1; tentatively, D is TRBD2 (5 bases). Between the trimmed V and J ends, which lost 4 bases and 6 bases, there was a span of 23 bases. The germline V gene encodes CDR1 SGDLS and CDR2 YYNGEE. The CDR3 consists of 17 residues. Here the CDR3 reads CASSPHSWEPRANEQFF. CDR3 coding DNA: TGTGCCAGCAGCCCTCATAGTTGGGAGCCTCGGGCCAATGAGCAGTTCTTC.

V usage is TRBV5-1 and J usage is TRBJ2-3; 7 bases are a match to TRBD1. The CDR3 is made up of 16 amino acids. V lost 4 bases and J lost 1; bases outside the gene matches: 9. Germline loops: CDR1 SGHRS, CDR2 YFSETQ. The CDR3 DNA is TGCGCCAGCAGCCCAGGGATCGACAGGGGCACAGATACGCAGTATTTT. Translation: CASSPGIDRGTDTQYF. Combining the CDR3 with reference TRBV5-1 and TRBJ2-3 gives the whole variable domain KAGVTQTPRYLIKTRGQQVTLSCSPISGHRSVSWYQQTPGQGLQFLFEYFSETQRNKGNFPGRFSGRQFSNSRSEMNVSTLELGDSALYLCASSPGIDRGTDTQYFGPGTRLTVL.

V gene TRBV7-9 combines with J gene TRBJ1-1; 7 bases are shared with TRBD1. Trimming at V came to 4 bases and at J to 0 bases, leaving 8 bases not matched to a gene. Germline lookup yields CDR1 SEHNR and CDR2 FQNEAQ (reference sequence). CDR3 size: 16 residues. CDR3 DNA: TGTGCCAGCAGCTACCCAACGACAGGGATGAACACTGAAGCTTTCTTT. Translation: CASSYPTTGMNTEAFF.

This clone has only a few counts. This chain links TRBV5-5 with TRBJ1-5; D may be TRBD1 (6 bases). Germline assignment: CDR1 SGHKS and CDR2 YYEKEE (reference sequence). The CDR3 is 15 amino acids. V was trimmed by 4 bases and J by 6 bases, leaving 17 bases between them. The CDR3 spells CASSITGSEVQPQHF. CDR3 DNA: TGTGCCAGCAGCATCACAGGGAGTGAGGTTCAGCCCCAGCATTTT.

The chain combines TRBV28 with TRBJ1-5; weak D call: TRBD1 (5 bases). Trimming took off 3 bases at V and 2 bases at J, with 11 bases between the two ends. The CDR3 has 15 residues. From germline, CDR1 is MDHEN and CDR2 SYDVKM. CDR3 sequence (DNA): TGTGCCAGCAGTTTCCCAGGGTTGGGCAATCAGCCCCAGCATTTT. Protein product: CASSFPGLGNQPQHF.

The chain employs TRBV27 and TRBJ2-1, with 13 bases matching TRBD2. CDR3 size: 15 residues. Germline V gives CDR1 MNHEY, CDR2 SMNVEV (reference sequence). V dropped 6 bases and J dropped 5; count of bases not matched to a gene: 4. In DNA, the CDR3 is TGTGCCAGCAGCGAAGGGACTAGCGGGAACAATGAGCAGTTCTTC. Residues: CASSEGTSGNNEQFF.